The TCR beta chain under discussion was sequenced for a study of identical twins. General study results and limits: Rather than following the same donors, the conclusions depended on cross-sectional statistical analysis. Within beta out-of-frame sequences, the excess sharing observed between twins was weaker.

A universal primer site was incorporated via template switching, and the cDNA contained unique molecular identifiers. TCRdb fed the 5' RACE reads into MiXCR, producing one record per CDR3 protein. The data contain a few hundred thousand distinct CDR3 sequences, roughly 13% of them singletons. This CDR3 is 12 amino acids long. The germline V gene encodes CDR1 MDHEN and CDR2 SYDVKM. Details on this clonotype: Antigen specificity is unknown. A read error may be the cause here, since a much bigger clone is one base away.

This same sample was also part of a study on yellow fever vaccine responses in identical twins. From that second work: Reportedly, the T cell response mounted by twins to vaccine seemed partly convergent, partly personalized.

Sequenced material: memory (CD45RO+) T cells sorted from blood. The chain has TRBV28 and TRBJ2-5; D is undetermined. The TCR was taken from a woman between 18 and 29 years old in good health. The CDR3 here is CASRERKETQHF. As DNA, the CDR3 is TGTGCCAGCAGAGAACGAAAAGAGACCCAGCACTTC.